The sequence of this TCR beta chain was determined in a study of T cell responses to AZD1222 COVID-19 vaccine. Notes on the study in general: Regions 160-218 and 743-854 held dominance among vaccine-associated CD4 TCRs, which spanned spike.

Clones were read by immunoSEQ multiplex PCR, and TCRdb kept only the in-frame ones, dropping some. This table has 140,000 to 150,000 clones, 90% to 95% appearing once. Notes on this clone: Its antigen is still unknown.

In germline, CDR1 is SGHNT, CDR2 YYREEE (reference sequence). CDR3 length equals 15 residues. Trimming removed 0 bases from V and 2 bases from J; junction bases left unmatched: 3. The V and J genes are TRBV5-4 and TRBJ2-7; TRBD2 agrees at 9 bases. This TCR derives from an adult in good health. The sequences come from peripheral blood, collected on day 0 of MenACWY control vaccination. CDR3 in DNA: TGTGCCAGCAGCTTGGGGACTAGCGTAACCTACGAGCAGTACTTC. Amino acids: CASSLGTSVTYEQYF.